This T cell receptor beta chain came from a study of T cells in Graves' hyperthyroidism and ophthalmopathy. Study-wide context: Peripheral blood was drawn at first diagnosis, prior to all treatment.

Diagnoses were established using clinical symptoms, serum thyroxine and TRAb, thyroid ultrasound and orbital computed tomography. Isolation of PBMCs was performed on 8.5 to 10 ml fresh peripheral blood. Trimming cost V 1 base and J 5 bases, with 7 bases left between them. CDR1 and CDR2 (germline): SGHRS, YFSETQ. The CDR3 is 13 residues long. RNA transcripts were the template for amplifying TCR beta CDR3 regions. Carried out on the TCR CDR3, a first-round RT-PCR used the HTBI primer set. TCRdb re-derived calls from the multiplex PCR reads in MiXCR, one entry per CDR3 protein. The profile shows approximately 600,000 distinct CDR3 sequences, about 14% of them singletons. Study-level results: Blood samples included most of the expanded thyroid clonotypes exceeding 0.001.

As to this clonotype: Its antigen is currently unknown.

The V and J genes are TRBV5-1 and TRBJ2-1, with D unresolved. The sequence derives from a woman between 25 and 40 years old with Graves' hyperthyroidism that later progressed to Graves' ophthalmopathy. The specimen was blood. In DNA, the CDR3 is TGCGCCAGCAGCTTGCCCAACAACAATGAGCAGTTCTTC. It translates to CASSLPNNNEQFF.